This T cell receptor (beta chain) emerged from a study of blood T cells in healthy people across ages. A J-beta primer mix and a sample-barcoded 5' primer were used in a second PCR of about 7 to 12 cycles. TCRdb ran MiXCR on the 5' RACE reads and lists one entry per CDR3 protein. The profile covers approximately 770,000 distinct CDR3 sequences, with nearly 60% appearing a single time and around 22% taken by the ten largest. CDR3 size: 15 residues. Germline lookup yields CDR1 SGHTA and CDR2 FQGNSA. With 4 bases removed from V and 0 bases from J, the gap between germline ends came to 9 bases. The V call is TRBV7-2, the J call TRBJ2-2, with no clear D. Source material: blood. This receptor was taken from a young man in good health. Written as DNA, the CDR3 is TGTGCCAGCAGCTACGGAACAACGAACACCGGGGAGCTGTTTTTT. It yields the protein CASSYGTTNTGELFF.